This T cell receptor (beta chain) was identified in a study of cytotoxic CD8 clonotypes in ibrutinib-treated CLL. Study background: The patients, under 13 relapsed/refractory and 15 treatment-naive, included around 17 who were IGHV unmutated. Study-level results: Clonality showed a rise at ibrutinib response that reversed toward baseline at progression.

TCRdb keeps only in-frame clones here, not all; method: immunoSEQ multiplex PCR. This sample has 270,000 or so clones, with roughly four fifths found just once. This CDR3 region has 14 residues. Trimming took off 1 base at V and 2 bases at J, with 8 bases between the two ends. Germline V CDR1 and CDR2: LNHNV, YYDKDF (reference sequence). This clone appeared a few times. Its antigen is still unknown. The chain carries TRBV15 and TRBJ1-2; a possible D gene is TRBD1 (5 bases). The material was PBMCs, obtained at disease progression, from a patient treated with ibrutinib. This receptor was obtained from a human donor with chronic lymphocytic leukemia. The CDR3 sequence: CATSRVRGNYGYTF. As DNA, the CDR3 is TGTGCCACCAGCAGAGTCCGGGGGAACTATGGCTACACCTTC.